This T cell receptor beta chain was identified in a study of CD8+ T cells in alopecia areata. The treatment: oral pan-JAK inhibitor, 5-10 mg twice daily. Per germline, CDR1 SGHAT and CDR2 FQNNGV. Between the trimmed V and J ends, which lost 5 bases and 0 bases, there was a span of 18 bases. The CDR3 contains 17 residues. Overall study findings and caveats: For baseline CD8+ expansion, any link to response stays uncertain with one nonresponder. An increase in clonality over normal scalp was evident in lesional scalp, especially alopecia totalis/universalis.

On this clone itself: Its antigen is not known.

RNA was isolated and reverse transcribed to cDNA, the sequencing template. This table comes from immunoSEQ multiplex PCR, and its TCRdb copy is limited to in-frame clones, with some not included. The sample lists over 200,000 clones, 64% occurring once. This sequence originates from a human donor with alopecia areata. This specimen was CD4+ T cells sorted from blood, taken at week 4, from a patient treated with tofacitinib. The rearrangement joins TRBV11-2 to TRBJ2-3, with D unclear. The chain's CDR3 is CASSELRSRRSTDTQYF. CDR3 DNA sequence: TGTGCCAGCAGCGAACTCCGTAGCAGGCGTAGCACAGATACGCAGTATTTT. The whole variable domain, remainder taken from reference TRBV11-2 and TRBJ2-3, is EAGVAQSPRYKIIEKRQSVAFWCNPISGHATLYWYQQILGQGPKLLIQFQNNGVVDDSQLPKDRFSAERLKGVDSTLKIQPAKLEDSAVYLCASSELRSRRSTDTQYFGPGTRLTVL.